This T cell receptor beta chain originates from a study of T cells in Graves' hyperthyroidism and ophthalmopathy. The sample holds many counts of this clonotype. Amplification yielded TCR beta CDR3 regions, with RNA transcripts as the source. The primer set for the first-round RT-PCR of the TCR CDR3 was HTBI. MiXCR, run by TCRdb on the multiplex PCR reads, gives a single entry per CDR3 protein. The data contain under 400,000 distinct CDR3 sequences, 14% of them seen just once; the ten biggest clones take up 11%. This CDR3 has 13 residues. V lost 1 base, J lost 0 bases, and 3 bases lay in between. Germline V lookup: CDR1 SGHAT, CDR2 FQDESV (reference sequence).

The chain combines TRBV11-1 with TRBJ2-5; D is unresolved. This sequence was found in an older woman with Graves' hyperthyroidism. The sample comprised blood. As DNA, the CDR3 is TGTGCCAGCAGCTTAGGCAACCAAGAGACCCAGTACTTC. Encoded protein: CASSLGNQETQYF. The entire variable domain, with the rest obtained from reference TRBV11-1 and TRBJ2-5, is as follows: EAEVAQSPRYKITEKSQAVAFWCDPISGHATLYWYRQILGQGPELLVQFQDESVVDDSQLPKDRFSAERLKGVDSTLKIQPAELGDSAMYLCASSLGNQETQYFGPGTRLLVL.